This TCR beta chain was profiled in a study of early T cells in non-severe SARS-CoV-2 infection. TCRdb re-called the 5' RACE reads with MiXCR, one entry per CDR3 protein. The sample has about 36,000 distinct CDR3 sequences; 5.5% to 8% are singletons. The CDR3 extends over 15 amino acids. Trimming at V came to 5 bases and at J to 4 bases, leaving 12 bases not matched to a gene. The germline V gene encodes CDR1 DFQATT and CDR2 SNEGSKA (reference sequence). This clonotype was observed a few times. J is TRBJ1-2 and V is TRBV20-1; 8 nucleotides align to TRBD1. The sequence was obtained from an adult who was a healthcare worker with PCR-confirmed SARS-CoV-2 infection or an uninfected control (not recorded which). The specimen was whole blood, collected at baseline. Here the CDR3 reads CSALDKGQVFYGYTF. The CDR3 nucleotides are TGCAGTGCTCTCGATAAGGGACAGGTATTCTATGGCTACACCTTC.